Presented here are 16 T cell receptor beta chains from one specimen sequenced in a study of blood T cell repertoires in COVID-19. The protocol was immunoSEQ multiplex PCR, while the TCRdb copy is restricted to in-frame clones and leaves out a portion. The repertoire holds approximately 190,000 clones, with around 86% as singletons. Specimen: peripheral blood. Receptors were obtained from a man older than 75 with acute or convalescent COVID-19.

In this sample, this clone turned up a few times. V is TRBV7-3 and J is TRBJ2-2; unclear D gene. The length of the CDR3 is 15 residues. The V gene's germline CDR1 is SGHTA and CDR2 FQGTGA. Trimming cost V 1 base and J 4 bases, with 10 bases left between them. The DNA for the CDR3 is TGTGCCAGCAGCTTAAACCCAGCAGGCACCGGGGAGCTGTTTTTT. Translating it yields CASSLNPAGTGELFF.

This clone was seen a single time. At one boundary the junction diverges from the germline segment, which might be a read error. This chain joins TRBV13 and TRBJ2-2, with D perhaps TRBD2 (5 bases). Germline V CDR1 and CDR2: PRHDT, FYEKMQ (reference sequence). This CDR3 is built from 15 residues. CDR3 DNA: TGTGCCAGCAGCTTAGGACTAGTGAACATCGGGGAGCTGTTTTTT. Amino acids: CASSLGLVNIGELFF.

V gene TRBV19 combines with J gene TRBJ2-7; possibly TRBD1 for D (6 bases). Germline V gene sequence: CDR1 LNHDA, CDR2 SQIVND (reference sequence). There are 17 residues in the CDR3. The V and J ends lost 1 base and 2 bases respectively, with 18 bases between them. The CDR3 nucleotides are TGTGCCAGTAGTATAGCCCATGGGGGCTCCGATACCTACGAGCAGTACTTC. It is translated as CASSIAHGGSDTYEQYF.

The chain employs TRBV29-1 and TRBJ1-2, with TRBD1 matching over 7 bases. This CDR3 has 11 residues. Per the germline V gene, CDR1 is SQVTM and CDR2 is ANQGSEA. The V gene end was trimmed by 6 bases and the J gene end by 6 bases; junction bases not matched to a gene: 4. The CDR3 nucleotides are TGCAGCGTCCCCAGGGGGAATGGCTACACCTTC. This codes for CSVPRGNGYTF.

The V call is TRBV21-1, the J call TRBJ2-7; the D segment call TRBD1 is taken from the table without a DNA check. TRBV21-1 is a documented pseudogene. The CDR3 contains 12 residues. The CDR3 DNA is TGTGCCAGCACGACCCGACAGGGGGCGCGAAACGTC. It encodes CASTTRQGARNV.

CDR3 sequence (DNA): TGCGCCAGCAGCGATATGACAGGGGTCTATGGCTACACCTTC. Amino acids: CASSDMTGVYGYTF. The genes are TRBV5-1 and TRBJ1-2, with 8 bases matching TRBD1. J gave up 4 bases and V 4 bases, and 6 bases lay outside the gene matches. This CDR3 has 14 amino acids. Germline V gene sequence: CDR1 SGHRS, CDR2 YFSETQ.

This clone was seen a handful of times. The chain joins TRBV7-2 to TRBJ2-7, with 8 bases aligning to TRBD2. The CDR3 loop spans 15 amino acids. Germline trimming cut 5 bases from V and 0 bases from J; bases unmatched to any gene: 6. CDR1 SGHTA and CDR2 FQGNSA come from the germline V gene. In nucleotides, the CDR3 is TGTGCCAGCAGCACCCTAGCGGGTGACTCCTACGAGCAGTACTTC. Protein sequence: CASSTLAGDSYEQYF.

The gene calls are TRBV7-9 and TRBJ2-7; 8 bases match TRBD1. Germline V gene sequence: CDR1 SEHNR, CDR2 FQNEAQ (reference sequence). The ends lost 6 bases at V and 4 bases at J; junction bases unmatched: 11. This CDR3 spans 15 amino acids. This CDR3 is CASRTGSTGAYEQYF. DNA for the CDR3: TGTGCCAGCAGGACCGGTTCGACAGGGGCTTACGAGCAGTACTTC.

This chain uses TRBV18 with TRBJ2-5; TRBD1 is a possible D gene (6 bases). Germline CDR1 reads KGHSH; CDR2 reads LQKENI. The CDR3 consists of 14 residues. V lost 0 bases, J lost 3 bases, and 8 bases lay in between. For the CDR3, the DNA is TGTGCCAGCTCACCACCGGGGGCAGAAGAGACCCAGTACTTC. Translated, it gives CASSPPGAEETQYF.

This clone appeared a single time. The CDR3 loop reads CASSVTGVNTEAFF. The DNA of the CDR3 is TGTGCCAGCAGCGTGACAGGCGTAAACACTGAAGCTTTCTTT. The chain employs TRBV7-2 and TRBJ1-1; a possible D gene is TRBD1 (6 bases). Trimming cost V 5 bases and J 2 bases, with 12 bases left between them. Per the germline V gene, CDR1 is SGHTA and CDR2 is FQGNSA. This CDR3 spans 14 amino acids. Based on the CDR3 plus reference TRBV7-2 and TRBJ1-1, the full variable domain is GAGVSQSPSNKVTEKGKDVELRCDPISGHTALYWYRQSLGQGLEFLIYFQGNSAPDKSGLPSDRFSAERTGGSVSTLTIQRTQQEDSAVYLCASSVTGVNTEAFFGQGTRLTVV.

V and J are TRBV18 and TRBJ2-7, with TRBD2 identical over 7 bases. V was clipped by 1 base and J by 4 bases; unmatched bases: 4. The CDR3 extends over 14 amino acids. Germline CDR1 reads KGHSH; CDR2 reads LQKENI. This chain's CDR3 is CASSPRDYTYEQYF. As DNA, the CDR3 is TGTGCCAGCTCACCACGGGACTATACTTACGAGCAGTACTTC. Variable domain in full (rest from reference TRBV18 and TRBJ2-7): NAGVMQNPRHLVRRRGQEARLRCSPMKGHSHVYWYRQLPEEGLKFMVYLQKENIIDESGMPKERFSAEFPKEGPSILRIQQVVRGDSAAYFCASSPRDYTYEQYFGPGTRLTVT.

V is TRBV19 and J is TRBJ2-3; the match to TRBD2 covers 11 bases. V shed 3 bases, J shed 3 bases, and the junction held 5 bases outside the gene matches. This CDR3 has 16 amino acids. Germline values: CDR1 LNHDA, CDR2 SQIVND (reference sequence). In nucleotides, the CDR3 is TGTGCCAGTAGTATCCCTAGCGGGAGGAGGACAGATACGCAGTATTTT. This encodes CASSIPSGRRTDTQYF.

The chain combines TRBV19 with TRBJ2-1, with D hard to call. V was cut by 10 bases and J by 9 bases, with 19 bases left in between. CDR1 is LNHDA, CDR2 SQIVND, per germline (reference sequence). CDR3 length equals 13 residues. The CDR3 DNA sequence: TGTGCCACAGACTCCTACGTGAGCCCTGAGCAGTTCTTC. This codes for CATDSYVSPEQFF.

The chain links TRBV6-5 to TRBJ1-2; D call uncertain. CDR1 is MNHEY and CDR2 is SVGAGI in the germline V gene. The CDR3 extends over 14 amino acids. Between the trimmed V and J ends, which lost 5 bases and 7 bases, there was a span of 17 bases. CDR3 DNA: TGTGCCAGCAGTCTTGGACCGCGGGTGGGTGGCTACACCTTC. It codes for CASSLGPRVGGYTF.

The chain has TRBV5-1 and TRBJ2-3; 7 bases line up with TRBD1. The V gene's germline CDR1 is SGHRS and CDR2 YFSETQ. Trimming removed 4 bases from V and 0 bases from J; junction bases left unmatched: 5. There are 15 residues in the CDR3. For the CDR3, the DNA is TGCGCCAGCAGCCACCCGGGACAGAGCACAGATACGCAGTATTTT. As protein: CASSHPGQSTDTQYF.

J is TRBJ2-7 and V is TRBV5-4; 9 bases fit TRBD1. Germline CDR1 and CDR2: SGHNT and YYREEE (reference sequence). Germline trimming cut 4 bases from V and 1 base from J; bases unmatched to any gene: 3. The CDR3 runs 14 residues. The CDR3, as DNA: TGTGCCAGCAGCAACAGGGGGCTATCCTACGAGCAGTACTTC. This gives the protein CASSNRGLSYEQYF.